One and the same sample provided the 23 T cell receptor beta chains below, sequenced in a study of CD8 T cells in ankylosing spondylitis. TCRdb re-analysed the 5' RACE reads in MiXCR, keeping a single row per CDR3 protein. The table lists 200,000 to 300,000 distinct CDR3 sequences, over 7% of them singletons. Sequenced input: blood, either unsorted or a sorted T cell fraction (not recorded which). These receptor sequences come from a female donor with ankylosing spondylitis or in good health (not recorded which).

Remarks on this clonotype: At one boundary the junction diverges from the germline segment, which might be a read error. The CDR3 nucleotides are TGTGCCGGCTCACCACTGGGACACCCCCAAGGGAACACTGAAGCTTTCTTT. It specifies CAGSPLGHPQGNTEAFF. The rearrangement links TRBV18 to TRBJ1-1, with D tentatively TRBD1 (6 bases). Germline loops: CDR1 KGHSH, CDR2 LQKENI. The CDR3 covers 17 residues.

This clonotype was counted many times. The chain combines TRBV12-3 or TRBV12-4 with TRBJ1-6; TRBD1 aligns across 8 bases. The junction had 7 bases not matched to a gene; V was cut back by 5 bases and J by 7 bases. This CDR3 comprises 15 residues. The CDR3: CASSKQGGLNSPLHF. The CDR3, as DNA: TGTGCCAGCAGTAAACAGGGGGGGCTGAATTCACCCCTCCACTTT.

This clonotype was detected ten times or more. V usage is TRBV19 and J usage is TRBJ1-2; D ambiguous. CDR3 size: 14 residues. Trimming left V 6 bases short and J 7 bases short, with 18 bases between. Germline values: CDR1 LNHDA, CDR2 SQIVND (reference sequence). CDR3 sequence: CASRAERYIGGYTF. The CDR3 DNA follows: TGTGCCAGTAGGGCCGAGAGATATATTGGTGGCTACACCTTC.

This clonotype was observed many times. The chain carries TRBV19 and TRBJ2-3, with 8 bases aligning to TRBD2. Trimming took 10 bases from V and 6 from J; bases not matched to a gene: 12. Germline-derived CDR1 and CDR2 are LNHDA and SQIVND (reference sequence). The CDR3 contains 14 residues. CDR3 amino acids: CATKQRERRDTQYF. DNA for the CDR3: TGTGCCACCAAACAGCGGGAGAGGCGGGATACGCAGTATTTT.

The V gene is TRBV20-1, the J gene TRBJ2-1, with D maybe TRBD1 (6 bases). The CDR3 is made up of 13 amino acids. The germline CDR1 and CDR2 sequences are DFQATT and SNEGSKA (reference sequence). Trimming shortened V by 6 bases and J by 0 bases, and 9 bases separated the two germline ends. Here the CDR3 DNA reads TGCAGTGCCGAGGGGGTCTCCTACAATGAGCAGTTCTTC. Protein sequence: CSAEGVSYNEQFF.

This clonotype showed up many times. The CDR3 loop is CASSSGEGANVLTF. The CDR3, as DNA: TGTGCCAGCAGCTCCGGGGAGGGGGCCAACGTCCTGACTTTC. The gene calls are TRBV7-6 and TRBJ2-6; perhaps TRBD2 as D (5 bases). This CDR3 is built from 14 residues. In germline, CDR1 is SGHVS, CDR2 FNYEAQ. The V end lost 4 bases, the J end lost 4 bases, and 8 bases lay between the germline ends.

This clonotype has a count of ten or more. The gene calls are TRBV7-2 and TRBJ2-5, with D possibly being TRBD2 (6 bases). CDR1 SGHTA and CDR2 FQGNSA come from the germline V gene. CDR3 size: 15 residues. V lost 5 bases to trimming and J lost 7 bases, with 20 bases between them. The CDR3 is CASSHDLTVGGTQYF. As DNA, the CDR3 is TGTGCCAGCAGCCACGACCTGACGGTGGGAGGGACCCAGTACTTC.

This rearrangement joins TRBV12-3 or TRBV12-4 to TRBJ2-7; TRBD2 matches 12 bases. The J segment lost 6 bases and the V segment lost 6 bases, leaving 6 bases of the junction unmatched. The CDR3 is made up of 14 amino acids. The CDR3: CASRLAGGPGEQYF. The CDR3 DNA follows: TGTGCCAGCAGGCTAGCGGGAGGGCCAGGCGAGCAGTACTTC.

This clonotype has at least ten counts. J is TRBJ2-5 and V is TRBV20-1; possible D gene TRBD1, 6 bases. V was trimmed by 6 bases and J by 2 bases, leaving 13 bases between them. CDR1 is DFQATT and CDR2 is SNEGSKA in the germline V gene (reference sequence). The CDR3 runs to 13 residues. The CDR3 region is CSAGAPGQETQYF. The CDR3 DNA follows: TGCAGTGCGGGGGCGCCGGGGCAAGAGACCCAGTACTTC.

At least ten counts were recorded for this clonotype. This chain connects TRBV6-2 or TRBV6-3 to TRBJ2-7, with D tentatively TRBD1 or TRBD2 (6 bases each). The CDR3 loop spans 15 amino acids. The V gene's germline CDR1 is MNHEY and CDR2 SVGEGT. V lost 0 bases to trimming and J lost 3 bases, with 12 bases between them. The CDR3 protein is CASSYSRGQNYEQYF. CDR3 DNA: TGTGCCAGCAGTTACTCGCGGGGACAAAACTACGAGCAGTACTTC.

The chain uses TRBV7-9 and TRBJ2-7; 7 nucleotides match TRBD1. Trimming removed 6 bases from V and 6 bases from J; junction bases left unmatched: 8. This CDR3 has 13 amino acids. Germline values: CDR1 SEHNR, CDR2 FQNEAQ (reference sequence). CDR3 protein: CASRQQGFLEQYF. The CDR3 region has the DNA TGTGCCAGCAGACAACAGGGGTTTCTCGAGCAGTACTTC.

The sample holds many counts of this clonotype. The CDR3 DNA reads TGCGCCAGCAGCCAAGAGTCTAGCGGGAGTGCGAACACCGGGGAGCTGTTTTTT. This codes for CASSQESSGSANTGELFF. The chain carries TRBV4-3 and TRBJ2-2; 10 bases agree with TRBD2. V shed 0 bases, J shed 0 bases, and the junction held 4 bases outside the gene matches. CDR3 size: 18 residues. The germline V gene has CDR1 LGHNA and CDR2 YSLEER.

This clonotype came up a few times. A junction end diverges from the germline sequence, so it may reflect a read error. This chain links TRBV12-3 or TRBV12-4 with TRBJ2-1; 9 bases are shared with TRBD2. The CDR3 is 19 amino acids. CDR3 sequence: CASRLEGLALAGTYNEQFF. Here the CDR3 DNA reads TGTGCCAGCAGGTTAGAGGGACTAGCCCTCGCTGGGACCTACAATGAGCAGTTCTTC.

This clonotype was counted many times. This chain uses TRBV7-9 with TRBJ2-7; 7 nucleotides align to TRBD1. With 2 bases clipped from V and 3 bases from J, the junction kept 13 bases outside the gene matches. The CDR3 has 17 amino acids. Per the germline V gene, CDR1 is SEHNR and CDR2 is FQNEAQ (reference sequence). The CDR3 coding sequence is TGTGCCAGCAGCTTAATCGCCCGCGGACAGGATTTCTACGAGCAGTACTTC. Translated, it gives CASSLIARGQDFYEQYF.

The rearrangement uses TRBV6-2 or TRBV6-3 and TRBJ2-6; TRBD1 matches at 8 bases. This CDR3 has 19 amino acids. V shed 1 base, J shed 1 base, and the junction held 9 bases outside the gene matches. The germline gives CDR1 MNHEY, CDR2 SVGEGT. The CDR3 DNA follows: TGTGCCAGCAGTTACTTGACGGGGACAGGTCTATCTGGGGCCAACGTCCTGACTTTC. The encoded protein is CASSYLTGTGLSGANVLTF.

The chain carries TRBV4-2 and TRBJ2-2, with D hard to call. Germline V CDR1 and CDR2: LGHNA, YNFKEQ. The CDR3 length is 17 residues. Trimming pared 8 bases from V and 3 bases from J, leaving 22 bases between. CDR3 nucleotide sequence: TGTGCCAGCGGCCCCGGGCTACTGGGTTCGTACACCGGGGAGCTGTTTTTT. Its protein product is CASGPGLLGSYTGELFF.

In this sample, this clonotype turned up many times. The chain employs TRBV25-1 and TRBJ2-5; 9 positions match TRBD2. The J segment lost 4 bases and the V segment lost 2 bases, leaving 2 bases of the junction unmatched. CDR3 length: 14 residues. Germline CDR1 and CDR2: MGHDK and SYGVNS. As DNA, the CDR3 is TGTGCCAGCAGTGAAAATAGCGGGGGAGAGACCCAGTACTTC. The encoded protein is CASSENSGGETQYF.

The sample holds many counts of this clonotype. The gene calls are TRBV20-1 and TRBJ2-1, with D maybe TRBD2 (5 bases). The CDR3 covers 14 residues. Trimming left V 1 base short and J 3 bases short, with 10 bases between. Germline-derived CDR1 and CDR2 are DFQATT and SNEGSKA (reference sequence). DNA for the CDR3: TGCAGTGCTAGAGGAGGGAAGTACTACAATGAGCAGTTCTTC. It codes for CSARGGKYYNEQFF.

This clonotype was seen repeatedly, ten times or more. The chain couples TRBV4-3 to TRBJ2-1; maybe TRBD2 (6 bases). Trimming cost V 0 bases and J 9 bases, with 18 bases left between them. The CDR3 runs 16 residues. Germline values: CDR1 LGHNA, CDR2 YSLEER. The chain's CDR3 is CASSQEVTRGGGEQFF. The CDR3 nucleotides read TGCGCCAGCAGCCAAGAAGTGACTAGGGGAGGAGGTGAGCAGTTCTTC.

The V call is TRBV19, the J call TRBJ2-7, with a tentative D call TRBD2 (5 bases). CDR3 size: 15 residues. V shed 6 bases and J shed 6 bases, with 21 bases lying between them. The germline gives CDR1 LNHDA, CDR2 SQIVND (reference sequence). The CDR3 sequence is CASRKYEGPGSEQYF. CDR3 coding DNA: TGTGCCAGTAGGAAATATGAGGGCCCGGGATCCGAGCAGTACTTC.

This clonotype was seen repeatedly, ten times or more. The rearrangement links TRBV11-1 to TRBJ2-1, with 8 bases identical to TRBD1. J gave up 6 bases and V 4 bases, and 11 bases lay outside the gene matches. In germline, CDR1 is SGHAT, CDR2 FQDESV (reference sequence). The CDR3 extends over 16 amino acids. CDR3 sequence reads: CASSSGQGSRGNEQFF. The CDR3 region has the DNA TGTGCCAGCAGCTCCGGACAGGGATCGAGGGGCAATGAGCAGTTCTTC.

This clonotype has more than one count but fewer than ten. DNA for the CDR3: TGTGCCAGCAGCCCCGCCCGGGGGACGGATACGCAGTATTTT. This sequence encodes CASSPARGTDTQYF. The chain couples TRBV7-2 to TRBJ2-3, with a possible D match to TRBD2 (6 bases). V was shortened by 5 bases and J by 6 bases, with 15 bases between the two germline ends. This CDR3 region has 14 residues. In germline, CDR1 is SGHTA, CDR2 FQGNSA.

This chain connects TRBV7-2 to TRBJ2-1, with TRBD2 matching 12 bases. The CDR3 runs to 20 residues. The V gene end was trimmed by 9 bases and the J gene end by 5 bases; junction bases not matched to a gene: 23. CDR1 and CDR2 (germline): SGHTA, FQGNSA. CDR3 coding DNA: TGTGCCAGTACCCTTATGGGGGGTGTACTAGCGGGAGGTTGGGACAATGAGCAGTTCTTC. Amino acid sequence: CASTLMGGVLAGGWDNEQFF.